This T cell receptor (beta chain) came from a study of T cell repertoires in cytomegalovirus infection. For this clonotype: The antigen is unknown.

J gave up 7 bases and V 11 bases, and 15 bases lay outside the gene matches. The CDR3 totals 14 residues. CDR1 SNHLY and CDR2 FYNNEI come from the germline V gene. TCRdb fed the reads into MiXCR, producing one record per CDR3 protein. Of 60,000 to 85,000 distinct CDR3 sequences listed, under 25% are singletons. This TCR came from a human donor in good health (CMV status not recorded). Some clones in this sample may be carry-over from other donors' samples. The rearrangement uses TRBV2 and TRBJ2-5, with 8 positions matching TRBD1. The sequencing input was PBMCs, sequenced either directly or after in vitro stimulation (not recorded which). The CDR3 DNA follows: TGTGCCGGTGGGCCAGGGGGCCCTTCCTGGACCCAGTACTTC. It specifies CAGGPGGPSWTQYF.